This T cell receptor (beta chain) was obtained from a study of cytomegalovirus exposure and HLA in healthy donors. General study results and limits: Later genetic work tied a missense DCLRE1C variant to beta-chain V and J trimming.

As concerns this clone: Its target is not known.

Donors in the study were healthy people who gave bone marrow. This CDR3 has 14 residues. V lost 4 bases, J lost 6 bases, and 9 bases stayed unmatched. Germline CDR1 reads SGHRS; CDR2 reads YFSETQ. Both 60 Vbeta primers and 13 Jbeta primers went into the PCR. Method: immunoSEQ multiplex PCR; TCRdb's copy keeps in-frame clones and lacks some. The sample includes about 71,000 clones, about 70% of them seen just once. This clonotype originated in a man in his forties or fifties in good health and CMV-seropositive. Material: PBMCs. This chain connects TRBV5-1 to TRBJ1-1; TRBD1 matches 7 bases. As DNA, the CDR3 is TGCGCCAGCAGCCAGCCAGACAGGGCCGCTGAAGCTTTCTTT. It yields the protein CASSQPDRAAEAFF.